What follows are 23 T cell receptor beta chains derived from one specimen sequenced in a study of human T cells and chemical hapten exposure. Time point noted: patch test 2, 6 weeks after DPC sensitization. Regarding treatment: therapeutic diphenylcyclopropenone sensitization with weekly scalp DPC. TCRdb passed the RACE reads through MiXCR, listing each CDR3 protein once. The sample carries roughly 380,000 distinct CDR3 sequences, about 6.3% recorded once. Material: whole blood, obtained in connection with sensitization to the hapten diphenylcyclopropenone (DPC). These receptors were obtained from a woman between 18 and 29 years old with alopecia areata. Some clones in this sample may be carry-over from other donors' samples.

V is TRBV6-5 and J is TRBJ2-7, with 9 bases identical to TRBD1. The trim removed 4 bases at V and 3 bases at J, leaving 7 bases unmatched. The germline gives CDR1 MNHEY, CDR2 SVGAGI. The CDR3 length is 15 residues. The CDR3 DNA is TGTGCCAGCAGTTCCGGGACAGGGTTATTCTACGAGCAGTACTTC. Amino acids: CASSSGTGLFYEQYF.

This clonotype was counted only a few times. The chain links TRBV4-2 to TRBJ1-1; D may be TRBD1 (5 bases). Per germline, CDR1 LGHNA and CDR2 YNFKEQ. CDR3 length: 13 amino acids. V lost 2 bases to trimming and J lost 10 bases, with 14 bases between them. The CDR3 here is CASSQPDSRLAFF. CDR3 nucleotides: TGTGCCAGCAGCCAACCAGACAGTCGTTTAGCTTTCTTT.

This clonotype occurred a few times. The J gene is TRBJ2-6, the V gene TRBV15; D is perhaps TRBD1 (7 bases). Looked up from germline, CDR1 is LNHNV and CDR2 is YYDKDF (reference sequence). The CDR3 is made up of 16 amino acids. Trimming left V 3 bases short and J 9 bases short, with 18 bases between. Here the CDR3 DNA reads TGTGCCACCAGCAGGGACAGGAGGGTTTCGGACAACGTCCTGACTTTC. It encodes CATSRDRRVSDNVLTF.

The sample holds many counts of this clonotype. The V gene is TRBV23-1, the J gene TRBJ1-4; D call uncertain. TRBV23-1 is designated an ORF whose function remains uncertain. The CDR3 runs to 19 residues. V gave up 2 bases and J gave up 0 bases, with 19 bases separating them. The CDR3 sequence is CASSQITDPMLATNEKLFF. CDR3 nucleotide sequence: TGCGCCAGCAGTCAAATAACGGATCCCATGCTAGCAACTAATGAAAAACTGTTTTTT.

This clonotype came up a few times. The chain recombines TRBV13 with TRBJ1-6, with D possibly TRBD1 on 5 matching bases. CDR3 length equals 14 residues. Trimming cost V 1 base and J 9 bases, with 10 bases left between them. Germline-derived CDR1 and CDR2 are PRHDT and FYEKMQ (reference sequence). Here the CDR3 reads CASSLAVQGSPLHF. The CDR3 DNA is TGTGCCAGCAGCTTAGCCGTCCAGGGTTCACCCCTCCACTTT.

This chain connects TRBV7-8 to TRBJ2-7; D ambiguous. The ends were cut back, 6 bases at V and 8 bases at J, with 8 bases in the middle. This CDR3 contains 10 residues. Germline lookup yields CDR1 SGHVS and CDR2 FQNEAQ. CDR3 sequence reads: CASRGFKQYF. The CDR3 DNA reads TGTGCCAGCAGGGGCTTTAAGCAGTACTTC.

This clonotype was seen repeatedly, ten times or more. J is TRBJ1-3 and V is TRBV25-1; unclear D gene. The V end was cut by 2 bases, the J end by 0 bases, with 8 bases between. CDR3 length equals 15 residues. From germline, CDR1 is MGHDK and CDR2 SYGVNS. DNA for the CDR3: TGTGCCAGCAGTGAAGGATCCTCCTCTGGAAACACCATATATTTT. This translates into CASSEGSSSGNTIYF.

In this sample, this clonotype turned up a few times. J is TRBJ2-1 and V is TRBV21-1; the D segment call TRBD1 is taken from the table without a DNA check. TRBV21-1 has pseudogene status. The CDR3 is 14 amino acids. Here the CDR3 reads CASRLGQGNDEQFF. The CDR3 bases are TGTGCCAGCAGGTTAGGACAGGGGAATGATGAGCAGTTCTTC.

This clonotype was seen only a few times. The rearrangement joins TRBV7-2 to TRBJ2-3; D unresolved. Germline V gene data show CDR1 as SGHTA and CDR2 as FQGNSA. The CDR3 contains 13 residues. The V end was cut by 5 bases, the J end by 6 bases, with 12 bases between. The CDR3 DNA is TGTGCCAGCAGCCGAGAGCGTCCCGATACGCAGTATTTT. Its translation: CASSRERPDTQYF.

This clonotype appeared many times. V and J are TRBV28 and TRBJ1-1, with a possible D match to TRBD1 (5 bases). V lost 3 bases and J 4 bases, leaving 15 bases between the germline ends. Germline V lookup: CDR1 MDHEN, CDR2 SYDVKM. This CDR3 region has 15 residues. DNA of the CDR3: TGTGCCAGCAGTTTGAATATGGAGGGGCCCACTGAAGCTTTCTTT. Residues: CASSLNMEGPTEAFF.

This clonotype was seen ten or more times. This chain joins TRBV12-3 or TRBV12-4 and TRBJ1-4; TRBD1 might be the D (5 bases). With 6 bases removed from V and 7 bases from J, the gap between germline ends came to 18 bases. The CDR3 is 15 amino acids. The CDR3 nucleotides are TGTGCCAGCAGCCTAACAGCGGGCGGGGGTGAAAAACTGTTTTTT. Its translation is CASSLTAGGGEKLFF.

Ten or more counts support this clonotype. The chain employs TRBV12-3 or TRBV12-4 and TRBJ1-2, with D possibly TRBD1 on 5 matching bases. Trimming removed 6 bases from V and 1 base from J, with 15 bases in between. This CDR3 has 15 residues. This chain's CDR3 is CASSPSGGLNYGYTF. In nucleotides, the CDR3 is TGTGCCAGCAGCCCTAGTGGGGGACTTAACTATGGCTACACCTTC.

This sequence joins TRBV18 and TRBJ2-5; the D is unclear. Germline CDR1 and CDR2: KGHSH and LQKENI. Trimming removed 1 base at V and 2 bases at J, with 11 bases between. The CDR3 totals 15 residues. The CDR3 here is CASSPLNGKQETQYF. The CDR3, as DNA: TGTGCCAGCTCACCACTGAACGGAAAGCAAGAGACCCAGTACTTC.

This clonotype came up once. This CDR3 reads CASSSRDSPSTDTQYF. The CDR3 DNA follows: TGTGCCAGCAGCTCCAGGGACAGCCCGAGCACAGATACGCAGTATTTT. The V and J genes are TRBV11-3 and TRBJ2-3; 7 nucleotides match TRBD1. Germline V CDR1 and CDR2: SGHNT, YENEEA. This CDR3 has 16 residues. With 4 bases clipped from V and 0 bases from J, the junction kept 7 bases outside the gene matches. The entire variable domain, with the rest obtained from reference TRBV11-3 and TRBJ2-3, is as follows: EAGVVQSPRYKIIEKKQPVAFWCNPISGHNTLYWYLQNLGQGPELLIRYENEEAVDDSQLPKDRFSAERLKGVDSTLKIQPAELGDSAVYLCASSSRDSPSTDTQYFGPGTRLTVL.

This clonotype was seen repeatedly, ten times or more. CDR3 region: CASSEDSLNQPQHF. For the CDR3, the DNA is TGTGCCAGCAGTGAAGACAGTCTAAATCAGCCCCAGCATTTT. The chain joins TRBV2 to TRBJ1-5, with unresolved D. The CDR3 loop spans 14 amino acids. Germline CDR1 and CDR2: SNHLY and FYNNEI. V gave up 1 base and J gave up 4 bases, with 8 bases separating them.

A word on this clonotype: A much larger clone lies a single base off, so this may be a read error. The rearrangement uses TRBV5-6 and TRBJ1-2, with D maybe TRBD1 (6 bases). Germline CDR1 reads SGHDT; CDR2 reads YYEEEE. CDR3 size: 15 residues. Trimming removed 2 bases at V and 4 bases at J, with 15 bases between. CDR3 bases: TGTGCCAGCAGCTTTGAGGACAGCGGGCGCTATGGCTACACCTTC. Its translation is CASSFEDSGRYGYTF. Filled out from reference TRBV5-6 and TRBJ1-2, the complete variable domain reads DAGVTQSPTHLIKTRGQQVTLRCSPKSGHDTVSWYQQALGQGPQFIFQYYEEEERQRGNFPDRFSGHQFPNYSSELNVNALLLGDSALYLCASSFEDSGRYGYTFGSGTRLTVV.

This clonotype was recorded a few times. This chain joins TRBV28 and TRBJ2-7, with D perhaps given as TRBD1 or TRBD2 (5 bases each). V lost 2 bases, J lost 2 bases, and 13 bases lay in between. Germline values: CDR1 MDHEN, CDR2 SYDVKM. The length of the CDR3 is 15 residues. The CDR3, as DNA: TGTGCCAGCAGTTTAGGGGACGGTAGTCCCTACGAGCAGTACTTC. It specifies CASSLGDGSPYEQYF.

The rearrangement uses TRBV2 and TRBJ2-1; 10 bases are shared with TRBD1. Germline V gene data show CDR1 as SNHLY and CDR2 as FYNNEI. J lost 7 bases, V lost 4 bases, and 4 bases had no gene match. CDR3 length: 14 amino acids. The CDR3 region is CASSARQGANEQFF. CDR3 nucleotide sequence: TGTGCCAGCAGTGCCCGACAGGGGGCTAATGAGCAGTTCTTC.

This clonotype came up a few times. V and J are TRBV6-2 or TRBV6-3 and TRBJ1-2; D not certain. Germline V gives CDR1 MNHEY, CDR2 SVGEGT. With 8 bases removed from V and 5 bases from J, the gap between germline ends came to 15 bases. The CDR3 sequence is 13 residues long. CDR3 in amino acids: CASARFEAYGYTF. The CDR3 coding sequence is TGTGCCAGCGCGCGCTTTGAAGCTTATGGCTACACCTTC.

This clonotype was seen more than once but under ten times. The V gene is TRBV6-5, the J gene TRBJ2-1, with 9 bases lining up with TRBD2. Germline values: CDR1 MNHEY, CDR2 SVGAGI. The CDR3 spans 16 residues. V trimming: 4 bases; J trimming: 0 bases; junction bases outside the gene matches: 4. DNA for the CDR3: TGTGCCAGCAGTTTGCTAGCGGGGAGCTCCTACAATGAGCAGTTCTTC. Its protein product is CASSLLAGSSYNEQFF.

The gene calls are TRBV27 and TRBJ2-2; 9 bases align to TRBD1. The CDR3 consists of 14 residues. Germline lookup yields CDR1 MNHEY and CDR2 SMNVEV (reference sequence). V lost 11 bases and J lost 4; bases outside the gene matches: 8. The CDR3 nucleotides read TGTGCCTCTCGATACAGGGGGCTCACCGGGGAGCTGTTTTTT. Protein sequence: CASRYRGLTGELFF.

As regards this clonotype: Given a much more abundant clone one base away, this may be a read error. The CDR3 sequence: CASSLSGHQPRHF. The CDR3 bases are TGTGCCAGCAGCTTGTCGGGGCATCAGCCCCGGCATTTT. This chain joins TRBV5-5 and TRBJ1-5; tentative D call: TRBD1 (5 bases). Germline-derived CDR1 and CDR2 are SGHKS and YYEKEE (reference sequence). The CDR3 runs 13 residues.

The DNA of the CDR3 is TGTGCCAGCAGCCCCCCGGGACTAGCCCACGAGCAGTACTTC. This codes for CASSPPGLAHEQYF. The chain carries TRBV7-2 and TRBJ2-7; TRBD2 aligns across 9 bases. This CDR3 is built from 14 residues. V lost 5 bases, J lost 5 bases, and 7 bases stayed unmatched. The germline V gene has CDR1 SGHTA and CDR2 FQGNSA.